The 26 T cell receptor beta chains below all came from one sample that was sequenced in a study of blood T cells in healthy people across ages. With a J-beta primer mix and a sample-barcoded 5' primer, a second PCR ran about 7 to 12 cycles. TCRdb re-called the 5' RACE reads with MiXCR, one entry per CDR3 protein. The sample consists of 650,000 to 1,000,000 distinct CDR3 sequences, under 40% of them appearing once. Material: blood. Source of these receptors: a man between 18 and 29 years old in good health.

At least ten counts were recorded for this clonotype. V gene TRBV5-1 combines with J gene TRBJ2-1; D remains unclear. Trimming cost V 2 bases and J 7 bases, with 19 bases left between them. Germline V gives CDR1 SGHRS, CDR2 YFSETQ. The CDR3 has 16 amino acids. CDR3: CASSFIKGRSDNEQFF. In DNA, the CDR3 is TGCGCCAGCAGCTTCATCAAGGGAAGGTCTGATAATGAGCAGTTCTTC.

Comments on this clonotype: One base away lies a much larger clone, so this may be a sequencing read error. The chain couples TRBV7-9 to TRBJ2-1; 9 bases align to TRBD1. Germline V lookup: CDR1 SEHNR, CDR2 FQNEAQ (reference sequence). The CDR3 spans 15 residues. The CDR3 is CTSSPPQGAGNEQFF. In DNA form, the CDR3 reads TGTACCAGCAGCCCCCCACAGGGGGCGGGCAATGAGCAGTTCTTC.

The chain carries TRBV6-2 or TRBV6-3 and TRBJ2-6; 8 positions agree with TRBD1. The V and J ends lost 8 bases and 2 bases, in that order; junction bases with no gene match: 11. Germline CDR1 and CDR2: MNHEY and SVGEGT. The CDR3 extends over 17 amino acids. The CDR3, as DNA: TGTGCCAGCGGCAGGCGGGACAGGCACCCTGGGGCCAACGTCCTGACTTTC. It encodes CASGRRDRHPGANVLTF.

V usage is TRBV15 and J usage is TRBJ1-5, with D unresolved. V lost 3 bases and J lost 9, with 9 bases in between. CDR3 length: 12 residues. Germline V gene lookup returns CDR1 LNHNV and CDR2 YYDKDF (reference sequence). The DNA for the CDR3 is TGTGCCACCAGCAGCCCTCCAGGGCCCCAGCATTTT. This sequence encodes CATSSPPGPQHF.

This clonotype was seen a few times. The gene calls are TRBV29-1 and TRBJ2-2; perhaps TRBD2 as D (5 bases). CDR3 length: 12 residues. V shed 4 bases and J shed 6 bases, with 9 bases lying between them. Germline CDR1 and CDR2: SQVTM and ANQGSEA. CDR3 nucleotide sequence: TGCAGCGTTGGACCAGCGGCCGGGGAGCTGTTTTTT. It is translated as CSVGPAAGELFF.

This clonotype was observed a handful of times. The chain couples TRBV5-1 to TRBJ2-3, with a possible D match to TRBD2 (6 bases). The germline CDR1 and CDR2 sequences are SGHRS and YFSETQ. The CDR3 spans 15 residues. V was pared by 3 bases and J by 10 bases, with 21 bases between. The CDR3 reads CASSWDFSDLISQYF. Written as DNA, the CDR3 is TGCGCCAGCAGCTGGGACTTTTCGGATTTGATATCGCAGTATTTT.

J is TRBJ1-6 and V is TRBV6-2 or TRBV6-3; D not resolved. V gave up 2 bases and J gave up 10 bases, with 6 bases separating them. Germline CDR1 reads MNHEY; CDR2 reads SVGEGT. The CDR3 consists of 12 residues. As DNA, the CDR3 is TGTGCCAGCAGTTACCCGGGGTCACCCCTCCACTTT. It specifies CASSYPGSPLHF.

The CDR3 DNA reads as TGTGCCAGCATCTGGCAGGGTACCGACAATCAGCCCCAGCATTTT. This translates into CASIWQGTDNQPQHF. V gene TRBV6-1 combines with J gene TRBJ1-5; a possible D gene is TRBD1 (5 bases). Per the germline V gene, CDR1 is MNHNS and CDR2 is SASEGT. V lost 7 bases, J lost 3 bases, and 16 bases lay in between. This CDR3 has 15 amino acids.

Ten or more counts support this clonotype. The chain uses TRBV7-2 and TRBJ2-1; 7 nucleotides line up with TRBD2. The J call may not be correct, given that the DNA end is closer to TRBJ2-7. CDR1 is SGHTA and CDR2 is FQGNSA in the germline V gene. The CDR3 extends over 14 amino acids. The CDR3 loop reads CASSLAGGSNEQYF. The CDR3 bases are TGTGCCAGCAGCTTAGCGGGGGGGTCCAATGAGCAGTACTTC.

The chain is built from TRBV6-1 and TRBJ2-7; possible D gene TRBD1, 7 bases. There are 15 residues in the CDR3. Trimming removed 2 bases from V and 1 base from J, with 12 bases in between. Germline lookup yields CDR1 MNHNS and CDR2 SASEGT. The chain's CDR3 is CASSETRDSSYEQYF. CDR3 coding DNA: TGTGCCAGCAGTGAAACGCGGGACAGTTCCTACGAGCAGTACTTC.

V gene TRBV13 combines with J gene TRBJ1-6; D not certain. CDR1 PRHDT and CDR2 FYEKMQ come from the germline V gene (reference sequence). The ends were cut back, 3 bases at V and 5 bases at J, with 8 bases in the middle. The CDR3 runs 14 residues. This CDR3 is CASSFRPNNSPLHF. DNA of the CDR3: TGTGCCAGCAGCTTCAGGCCCAATAATTCACCCCTCCACTTT.

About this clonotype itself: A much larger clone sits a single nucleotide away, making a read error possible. CDR3 region: CASGLANSYNEQYF. The CDR3 nucleotides are TGTGCCAGCGGTCTGGCGAACTCCTACAATGAGCAGTACTTC. The chain combines TRBV7-9 with TRBJ2-1, with D unclear. Near its end, the DNA agrees better with TRBJ2-7, so the J call may be wrong. The CDR3 has 14 residues. Looked up from germline, CDR1 is SEHNR and CDR2 is FQNEAQ (reference sequence).

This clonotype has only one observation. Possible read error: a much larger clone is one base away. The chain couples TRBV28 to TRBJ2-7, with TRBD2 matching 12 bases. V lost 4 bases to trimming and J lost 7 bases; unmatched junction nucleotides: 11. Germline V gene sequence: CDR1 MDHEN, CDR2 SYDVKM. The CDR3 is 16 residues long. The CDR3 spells CASSSLLAGGMNEQYF. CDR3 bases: TGTGCCAGCAGTTCTCTACTAGCGGGGGGCATGAATGAGCAGTACTTC.

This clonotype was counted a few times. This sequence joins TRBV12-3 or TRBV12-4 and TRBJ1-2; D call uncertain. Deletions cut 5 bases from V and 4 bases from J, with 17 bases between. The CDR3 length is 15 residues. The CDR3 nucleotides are TGTGCCAGCAGTCTCGGGGTAGGTATCGGCTATGGCTACACCTTC. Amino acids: CASSLGVGIGYGYTF.

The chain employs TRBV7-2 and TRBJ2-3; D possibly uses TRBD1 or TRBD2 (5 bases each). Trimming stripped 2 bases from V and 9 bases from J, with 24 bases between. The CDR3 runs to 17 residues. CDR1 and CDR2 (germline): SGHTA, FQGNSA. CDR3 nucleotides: TGTGCCAGCAGCTTATTTGTGGTCCGGGACGCGGGTTTGACGCAGTATTTT. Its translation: CASSLFVVRDAGLTQYF.

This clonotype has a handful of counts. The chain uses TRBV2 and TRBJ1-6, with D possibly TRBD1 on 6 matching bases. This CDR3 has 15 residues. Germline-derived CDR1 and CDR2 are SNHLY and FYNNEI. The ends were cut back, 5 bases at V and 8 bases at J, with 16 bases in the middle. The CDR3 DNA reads TGTGCCAGCAGTAAAGGGGGGACCTCGGATTCACCCCTCCACTTT. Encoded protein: CASSKGGTSDSPLHF.

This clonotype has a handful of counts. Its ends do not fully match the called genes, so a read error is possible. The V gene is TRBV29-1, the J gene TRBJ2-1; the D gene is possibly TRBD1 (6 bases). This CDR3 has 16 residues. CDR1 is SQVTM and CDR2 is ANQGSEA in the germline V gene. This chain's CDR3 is CCVEDFKGETYNEQFF. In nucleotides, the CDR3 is TGCTGCGTTGAAGATTTTAAGGGGGAGACCTACAATGAGCAGTTCTTC.

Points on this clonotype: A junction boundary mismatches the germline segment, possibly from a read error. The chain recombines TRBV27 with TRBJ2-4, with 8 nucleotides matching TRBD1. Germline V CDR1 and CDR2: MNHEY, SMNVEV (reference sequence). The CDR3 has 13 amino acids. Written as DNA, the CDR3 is TGTGCCTGCAGTCAAACAGGGGGACGGGAGCAGTACTTC. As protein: CACSQTGGREQYF.

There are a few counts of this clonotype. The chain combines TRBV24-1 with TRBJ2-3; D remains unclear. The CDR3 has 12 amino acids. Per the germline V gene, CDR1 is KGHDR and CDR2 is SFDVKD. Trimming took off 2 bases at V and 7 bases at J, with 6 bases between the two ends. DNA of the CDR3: TGTGCCACCAGTGATTCGAGGAATACGCAGTATTTT. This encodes CATSDSRNTQYF.

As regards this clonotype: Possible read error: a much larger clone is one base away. Written as DNA, the CDR3 is TGCGCCAGCAGCCAAGGACAGGGGGCGGGCTATGGCTACACCTTC. Its translation is CASSQGQGAGYGYTF. This chain joins TRBV4-1 and TRBJ1-2; 10 bases agree with TRBD1. The CDR3 has 15 residues. CDR1 and CDR2 (germline): MGHRA, YSYEKL. The V and J ends lost 1 base and 4 bases, in that order; junction bases with no gene match: 3.

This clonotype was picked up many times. The CDR3 DNA is TGCAGTGCTAGAGTGGGGACAGGGATCGATGGCTACACCTTC. As protein: CSARVGTGIDGYTF. The gene calls are TRBV20-1 and TRBJ1-2; 9 bases map to TRBD1. The length of the CDR3 is 14 residues. V lost 1 base and J lost 6; bases outside the gene matches: 6. CDR1 and CDR2 from the germline V gene are DFQATT and SNEGSKA (reference sequence).

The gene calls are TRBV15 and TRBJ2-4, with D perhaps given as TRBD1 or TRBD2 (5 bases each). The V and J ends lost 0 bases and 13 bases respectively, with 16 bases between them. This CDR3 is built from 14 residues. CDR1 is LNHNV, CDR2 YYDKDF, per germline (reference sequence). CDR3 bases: TGTGCCACCAGCAGAGAGAAGGGGACGTGGGAGCAGTACTTC. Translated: CATSREKGTWEQYF.

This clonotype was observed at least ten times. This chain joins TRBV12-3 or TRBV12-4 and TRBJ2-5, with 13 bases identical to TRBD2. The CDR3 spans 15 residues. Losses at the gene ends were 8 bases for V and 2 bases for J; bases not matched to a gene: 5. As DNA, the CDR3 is TGTGCCAGCGCTAAGGGACTAGCGGGACAAGAGACCCAGTACTTC. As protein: CASAKGLAGQETQYF.

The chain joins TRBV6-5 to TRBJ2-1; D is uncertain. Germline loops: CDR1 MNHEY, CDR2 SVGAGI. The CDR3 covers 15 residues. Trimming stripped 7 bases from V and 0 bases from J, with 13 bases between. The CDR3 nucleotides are TGTGCCAGCACCATGAACCGAAGCTCCTACAATGAGCAGTTCTTC. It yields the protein CASTMNRSSYNEQFF.

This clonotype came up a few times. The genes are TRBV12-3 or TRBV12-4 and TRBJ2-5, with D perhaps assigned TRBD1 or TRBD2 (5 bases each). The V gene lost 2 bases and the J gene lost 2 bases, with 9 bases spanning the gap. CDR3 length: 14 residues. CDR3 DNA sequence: TGTGCCAGCAGTTTATGGGGGATACAAGAGACCCAGTACTTC. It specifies CASSLWGIQETQYF.

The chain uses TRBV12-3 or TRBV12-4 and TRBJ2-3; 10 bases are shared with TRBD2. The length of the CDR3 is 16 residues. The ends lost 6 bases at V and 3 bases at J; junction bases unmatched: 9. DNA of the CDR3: TGTGCCAGCAGCCTTAGCGGGGGGTCTGGTACAGATACGCAGTATTTT. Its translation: CASSLSGGSGTDTQYF.